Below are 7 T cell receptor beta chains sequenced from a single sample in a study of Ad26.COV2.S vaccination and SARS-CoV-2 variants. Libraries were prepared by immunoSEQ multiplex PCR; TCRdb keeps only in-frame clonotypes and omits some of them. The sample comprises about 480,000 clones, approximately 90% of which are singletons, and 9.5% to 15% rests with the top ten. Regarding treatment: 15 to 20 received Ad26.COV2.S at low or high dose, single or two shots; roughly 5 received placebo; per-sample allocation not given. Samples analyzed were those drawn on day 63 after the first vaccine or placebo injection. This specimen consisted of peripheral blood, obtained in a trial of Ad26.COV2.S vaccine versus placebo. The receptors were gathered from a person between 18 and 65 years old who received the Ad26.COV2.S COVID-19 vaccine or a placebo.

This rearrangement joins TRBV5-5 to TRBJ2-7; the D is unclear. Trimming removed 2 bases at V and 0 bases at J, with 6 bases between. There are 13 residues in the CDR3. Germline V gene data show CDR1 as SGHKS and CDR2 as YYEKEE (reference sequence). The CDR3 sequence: CASSFRTSYEQYF. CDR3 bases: TGTGCCAGCAGCTTTCGAACCTCCTACGAGCAGTACTTC.

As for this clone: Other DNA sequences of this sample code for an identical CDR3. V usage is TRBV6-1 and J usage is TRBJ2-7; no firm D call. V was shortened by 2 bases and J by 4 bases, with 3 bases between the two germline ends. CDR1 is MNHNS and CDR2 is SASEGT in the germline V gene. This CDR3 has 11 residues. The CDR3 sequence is CASSEWYEQYF. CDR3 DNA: TGTGCCAGCAGTGAATGGTACGAGCAGTACTTC.

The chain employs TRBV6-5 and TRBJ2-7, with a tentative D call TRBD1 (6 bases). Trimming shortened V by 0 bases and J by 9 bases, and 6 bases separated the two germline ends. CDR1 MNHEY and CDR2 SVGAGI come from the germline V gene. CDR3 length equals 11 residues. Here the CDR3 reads CASSYSGGQYF. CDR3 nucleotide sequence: TGTGCCAGCAGTTACTCAGGGGGGCAGTACTTC.

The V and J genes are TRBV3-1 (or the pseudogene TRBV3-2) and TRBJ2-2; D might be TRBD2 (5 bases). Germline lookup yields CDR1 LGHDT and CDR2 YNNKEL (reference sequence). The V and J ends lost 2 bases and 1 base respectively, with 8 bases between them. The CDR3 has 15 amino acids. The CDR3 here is CASSQRGQNTGELFF. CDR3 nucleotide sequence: TGTGCCAGCAGCCAAAGAGGGCAGAACACCGGGGAGCTGTTTTTT.

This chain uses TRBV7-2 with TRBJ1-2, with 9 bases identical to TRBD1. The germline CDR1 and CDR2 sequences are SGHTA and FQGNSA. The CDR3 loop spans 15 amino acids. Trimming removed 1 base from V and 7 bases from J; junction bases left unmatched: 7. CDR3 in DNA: TGTGCCAGCAGCTTAGGGGGACAGGGTCTTCTTGGCTACACCTTC. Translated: CASSLGGQGLLGYTF.

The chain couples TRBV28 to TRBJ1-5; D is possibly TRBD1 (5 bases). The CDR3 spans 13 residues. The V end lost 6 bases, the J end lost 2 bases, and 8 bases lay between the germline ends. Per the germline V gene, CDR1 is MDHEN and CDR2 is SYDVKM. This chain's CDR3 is CASRETGNQPQHF. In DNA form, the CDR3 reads TGTGCCAGCAGGGAGACAGGCAATCAGCCCCAGCATTTT.

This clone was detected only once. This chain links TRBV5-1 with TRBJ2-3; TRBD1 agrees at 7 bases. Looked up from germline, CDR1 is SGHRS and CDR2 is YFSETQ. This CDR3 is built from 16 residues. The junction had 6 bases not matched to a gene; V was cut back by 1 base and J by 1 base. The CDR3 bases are TGCGCCAGCAGCTTGAGGGGGCGCGACGGCACAGATACGCAGTATTTT. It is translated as CASSLRGRDGTDTQYF.